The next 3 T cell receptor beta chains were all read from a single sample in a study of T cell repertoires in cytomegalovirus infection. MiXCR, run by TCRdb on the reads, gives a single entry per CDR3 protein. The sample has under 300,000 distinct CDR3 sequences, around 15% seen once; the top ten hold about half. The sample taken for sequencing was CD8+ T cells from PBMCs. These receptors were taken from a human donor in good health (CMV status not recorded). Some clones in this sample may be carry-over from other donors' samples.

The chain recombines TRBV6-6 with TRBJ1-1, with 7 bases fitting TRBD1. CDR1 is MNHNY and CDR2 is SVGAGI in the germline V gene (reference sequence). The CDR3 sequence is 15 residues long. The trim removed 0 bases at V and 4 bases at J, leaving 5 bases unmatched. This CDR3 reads CASSYSAGGSTEAFF. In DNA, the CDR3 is TGTGCCAGCAGTTACTCGGCAGGGGGTAGCACTGAAGCTTTCTTT.

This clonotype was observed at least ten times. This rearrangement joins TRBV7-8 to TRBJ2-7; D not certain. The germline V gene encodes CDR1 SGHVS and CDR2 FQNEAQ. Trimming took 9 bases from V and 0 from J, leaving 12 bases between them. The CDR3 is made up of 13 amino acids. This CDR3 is CASLGVDSYEQYF. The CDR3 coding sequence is TGTGCCAGTTTAGGAGTGGACTCCTACGAGCAGTACTTC.

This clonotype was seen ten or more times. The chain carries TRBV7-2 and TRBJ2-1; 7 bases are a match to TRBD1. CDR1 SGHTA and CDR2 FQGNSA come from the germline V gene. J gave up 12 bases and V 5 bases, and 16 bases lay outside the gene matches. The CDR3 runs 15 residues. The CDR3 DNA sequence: TGTGCCAGCAGCCCAGGGTTAGAGACAGGGATGTGGCAGTTCTTC. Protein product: CASSPGLETGMWQFF.